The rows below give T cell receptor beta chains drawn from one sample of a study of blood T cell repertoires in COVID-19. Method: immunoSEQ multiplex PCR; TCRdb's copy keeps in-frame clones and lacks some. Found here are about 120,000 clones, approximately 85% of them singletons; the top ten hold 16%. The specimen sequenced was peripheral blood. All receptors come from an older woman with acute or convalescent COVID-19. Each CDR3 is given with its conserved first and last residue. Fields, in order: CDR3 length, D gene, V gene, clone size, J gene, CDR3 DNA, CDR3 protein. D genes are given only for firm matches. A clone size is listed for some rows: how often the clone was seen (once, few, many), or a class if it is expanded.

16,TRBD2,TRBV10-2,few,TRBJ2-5,TGCGCCAGCAGTGGGAGAGCGGGGGGGCCGGGCGAGACCCAGTACTTC,CASSGRAGGPGETQYF
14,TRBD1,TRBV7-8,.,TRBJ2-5,TGTGCCAGCAGCCCGGTCAGGGACAGGAAGACCCAGTACTTC,CASSPVRDRKTQYF
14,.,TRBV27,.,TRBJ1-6,TGTGCCAGCAGTCCCTCGGAGGCGAATTCACCCCTCCACTTT,CASSPSEANSPLHF
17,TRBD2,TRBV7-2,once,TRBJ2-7,TGTGCCAGCAGCCCCCTGGGAGCGGGGGAAAGCTCCTACGAGCAGTACTTC,CASSPLGAGESSYEQYF
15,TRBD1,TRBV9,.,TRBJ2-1,TGTGCCAGCAGCGAATCAACGACAGGGAACGATGAGCAGTTCTTC,CASSESTTGNDEQFF
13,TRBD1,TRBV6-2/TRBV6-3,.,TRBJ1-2,TGTGCCAGCAGCCCCCGACAGGGGAATGGCTACACCTTC,CASSPRQGNGYTF
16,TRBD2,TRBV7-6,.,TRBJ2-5,TGTGCCAGCAGCTTAGCGGGGACTAGCTTAGGAGAGACCCAGTACTTC,CASSLAGTSLGETQYF
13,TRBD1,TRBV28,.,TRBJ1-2,TGTGCCAGCAGTTTAAACAGGGGTAACGGCTACACCTTC,CASSLNRGNGYTF
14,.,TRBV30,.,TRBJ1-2,TGTGCCTGGAGTGATCCGGTCATTAACTATGGCTACACCTTC,CAWSDPVINYGYTF
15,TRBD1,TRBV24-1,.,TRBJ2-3,TGTGCCACCAGTGACCCGGGACAGGGGACAGATACGCAGTATTTT,CATSDPGQGTDTQYF
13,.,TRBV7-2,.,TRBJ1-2,TGTGCCAGCAGCTTAGGCGGGGACTATGGCTACACCTTC,CASSLGGDYGYTF
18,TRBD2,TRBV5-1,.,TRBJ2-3,TGCGCCAGCAGCTTGAGCGGTGATAGCGGGGGCAACACAGATACGCAGTATTTT,CASSLSGDSGGNTDTQYF
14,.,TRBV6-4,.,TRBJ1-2,TGTGCCAGCAGTGCCTTCAGCGGGAATCCCAGCTACACCTTC,CASSAFSGNPSYTF
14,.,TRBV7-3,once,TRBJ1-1,TGTGCCAGCAGTCCTACAGGGAGGGACACTGAAGCTTTCTTT,CASSPTGRDTEAFF
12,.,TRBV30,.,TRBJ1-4,TGTGCCTGGGGACCTTTTAATGAAAAACTGTTTTTT,CAWGPFNEKLFF
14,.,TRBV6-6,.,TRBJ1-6,TGTGCCAGCCGACTCGCAGGGGATAATTCACCCCTCCACTTT,CASRLAGDNSPLHF
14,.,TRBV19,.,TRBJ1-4,TGTGCCAGTAGAAATTACTTGGGGGGGCAAAAACTGTTTTTT,CASRNYLGGQKLFF
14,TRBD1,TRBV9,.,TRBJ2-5,TGTGCCAGCAGCTCGGACAGGGGGTGGGAGACCCAGTACTTC,CASSSDRGWETQYF
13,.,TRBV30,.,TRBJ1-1,TGTGCCTGGGGATCCGACTTGAACACTGAAGCTTTCTTT,CAWGSDLNTEAFF
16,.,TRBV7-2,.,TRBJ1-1,TGTGCCAGCCGTCAAAGCAGGCTGGGTGTGAACACTGAAGCTTTCTTT,CASRQSRLGVNTEAFF
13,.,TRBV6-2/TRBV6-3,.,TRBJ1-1,TGTGCCAGCAGTCTCAGTCGAAACACTGAAGCTTTCTTT,CASSLSRNTEAFF
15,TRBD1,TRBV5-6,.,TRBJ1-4,TGTGCCAGCAGCTATTCGACAGGGACTAATGAAAAACTGTTTTTT,CASSYSTGTNEKLFF
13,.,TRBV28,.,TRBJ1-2,TGTGCCAGCAGTTTGTCCGGGGGCTATGGCTACACCTTC,CASSLSGGYGYTF
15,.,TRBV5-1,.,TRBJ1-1,TGCGCCAGCAGCTTGGTCTTGGACAGGAACACTGAAGCTTTCTTT,CASSLVLDRNTEAFF
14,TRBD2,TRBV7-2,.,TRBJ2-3,TGTGCCAGCAGCTTAGGCCGGGAGCGGGGGGGGCAGTATTTT,CASSLGRERGGQYF
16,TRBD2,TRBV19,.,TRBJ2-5,TGTGCCAGTAGTCTAACTAGCGGGGGGTACCAAGAGACCCAGTACTTC,CASSLTSGGYQETQYF
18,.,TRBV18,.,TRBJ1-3,TGTGCCAGCTCACCACCGGAGAACAGGGCCGGCTCTGGAAACACCATATATTTT,CASSPPENRAGSGNTIYF
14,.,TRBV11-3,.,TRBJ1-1,TGTGCCAGCAGCACCAGGGTTGTGGGCACTGAAGCTTTCTTT,CASSTRVVGTEAFF
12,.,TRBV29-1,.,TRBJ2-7,TGCAGCGTACCCCTCACCGGGGGCGAGCAGTACTTC,CSVPLTGGEQYF
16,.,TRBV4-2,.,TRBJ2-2,TGTGCCAGCAGCCAGGGAATACGGGGAGGTACCGGGGAGCTGTTTTTT,CASSQGIRGGTGELFF
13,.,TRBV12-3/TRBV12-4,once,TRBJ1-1,TGTGCCAGCAGTTTAGTGATCGGGGCTGAAGCTTTCTTT,CASSLVIGAEAFF
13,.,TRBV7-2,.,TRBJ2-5,TGTGCCAGCAGCTGGGCAGGGCAAGAGACCCAGTACTTC,CASSWAGQETQYF
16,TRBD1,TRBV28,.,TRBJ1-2,TGTGCCAGCAGACCCCTTCCGGGACAGGGAGTCTATGGCTACACCTTC,CASRPLPGQGVYGYTF